This T cell receptor beta chain comes out of a study of T cell repertoires in cytomegalovirus infection. Study-level background: Well-studied HLA-B-restricted epitopes and recently identified HLA-C-restricted epitopes of CMV were both used in the study.

On this clonotype: Antigen unknown.

Germline loops: CDR1 SNHLY, CDR2 FYNNEI. With 2 bases removed from V and 0 bases from J, the gap between germline ends came to 11 bases. This CDR3 spans 16 amino acids. Each CDR3 protein gets one entry after TCRdb re-called the reads with MiXCR. The data contain roughly 570,000 distinct CDR3 sequences, 40% of them singletons. The TCR originated in a human donor in good health (CMV status not recorded). Some clones in this sample may be carry-over from other donors' samples. The input for sequencing was cultured PBMCs, taken from culture after CMV antigen stimulation. The chain recombines TRBV2 with TRBJ1-3; tentative D call: TRBD1 (5 bases). The CDR3 nucleotides are TGTGCCAGCAGTGAATCAGGGCTAGCCTCTGGAAACACCATATATTTT. As protein: CASSESGLASGNTIYF.